A single sample is the source of the 3 T cell receptor beta chains below, sequenced in a study of T cell repertoires in cytomegalovirus infection (dated by TCRdb to between 2018 and 2021). For sequencing, an Illumina HiSeq 1500 was employed. TCRdb trimmed public reads at Q25 via fastp, called clones via MiXCR and kept in-frame beta chains. Identical CDR3 proteins give one entry, which carries the most common genes and DNA. Within this sample are around 500,000 distinct CDR3 sequences, with roughly 43% of them counted one time only. In total, the top ten clones hold 40% to 50% of the sample. Their recognized antigens are unknown. The treatment or condition label for this specimen denotes: in vitro stimulation with specific CMV peptide epitopes to enrich CMV-specific T cells. Sequenced material: cultured PBMCs, taken from culture after CMV antigen stimulation. These receptor sequences come from a human donor in good health (CMV status not recorded). Some clones in this sample may be carry-over from other donors' samples.

This clonotype was seen a handful of times. The rearrangement joins TRBV7-2 to TRBJ2-3; D is tentatively TRBD1 or TRBD2 (5 bases each). V was pared by 5 bases and J by 2 bases, with 17 bases between. There are 16 residues in the CDR3. The germline V gene has CDR1 SGHTA and CDR2 FQGNSA. The DNA for the CDR3 is TGTGCCAGCAGCCCGGGACCCTACAAACCCACAGATACGCAGTATTTT. It encodes CASSPGPYKPTDTQYF.

This clonotype was counted only a few times. Here the CDR3 DNA reads TGCAGTGCTAGAGGGGGACAATCGCTCTCTGGCTACACCTTC. It is translated as CSARGGQSLSGYTF. The chain is built from TRBV20-1 and TRBJ1-2, with TRBD1 as a possible D gene (6 bases). This CDR3 is built from 14 residues. CDR1 and CDR2 from the germline V gene are DFQATT and SNEGSKA (reference sequence). V was pared by 1 base and J by 7 bases, with 16 bases between.

V gene TRBV20-1 combines with J gene TRBJ2-7, with 10 bases fitting TRBD2. Germline trimming cut 3 bases from V and 4 bases from J; bases unmatched to any gene: 18. CDR1 and CDR2 (germline): DFQATT, SNEGSKA (reference sequence). The CDR3 runs 18 residues. The CDR3 nucleotides are TGCAGTGCTAGCCCGTTACCTGCACAGGGACTAGCGTCGTACGAGCAGTACTTC. Translating it yields CSASPLPAQGLASYEQYF.